The clone carrying this T cell receptor beta chain was recorded many times. Its antigen is not known. Germline V CDR1 and CDR2: DFQATT, SNEGSKA (reference sequence). J gave up 1 base and V 2 bases, and 12 bases lay outside the gene matches. There are 17 residues in the CDR3. These data are taken from a study of early T cells in non-severe SARS-CoV-2 infection. Findings and limits, study-wide: In VDJdb matching, anti-spike CD8 responses were favored while private and CD4 specificities went missing.

TCRdb re-derived calls from the 5' RACE reads in MiXCR, one entry per CDR3 protein. The sample holds 100,000 to 150,000 distinct CDR3 sequences, 15% seen once. The origin of this receptor is an adult who was a healthcare worker with PCR-confirmed SARS-CoV-2 infection or an uninfected control (not recorded which). Input material: whole blood. The chain recombines TRBV20-1 with TRBJ1-2; 8 bases fit TRBD1. The CDR3 nucleotides are TGCAGTGCTAGAAGCCCGACAGGGGACTCCTTTAACTATGGCTACACCTTC. As protein: CSARSPTGDSFNYGYTF.